Listed below are T cell receptor beta chains from one sample, sequenced in a study of CD8+ T cells in alopecia areata. The protocol was immunoSEQ multiplex PCR, while the TCRdb copy is restricted to in-frame clones and leaves out a portion. The repertoire holds approximately 61,000 clones, with roughly 96% as singletons. The material sequenced was CD8+ T cells sorted from blood, taken at week 0. These TCRs come from a human donor with alopecia areata. CDR3s include the opening cysteine and the closing phenylalanine or tryptophan. Each record gives: J gene, D gene, clone size, V gene, CDR3 DNA, CDR3 protein. A D gene is named only where the DNA matches it firmly. Size values are once, few and many counts, or a class for expanded clones, and some rows have none.

TRBJ2-5,NA,NA,TRBV4-2,TGTGCCAGCAGCCAAGATTTACCCCAAGAGACCCAGTACTTC,CASSQDLPQETQYF
TRBJ2-7,NA,NA,TRBV5-6,TGTGCCAGCAGCTCCTCCTTTGAGGCCTACTACGAGCAGTACTTC,CASSSSFEAYYEQYF
TRBJ1-2,NA,NA,TRBV5-6,TGTGCCAGCAGCTTGTGGGGGAGTGATGGCTACACCTTC,CASSLWGSDGYTF
TRBJ2-7,NA,NA,TRBV4-1,TGCGCCAGCAGCCAAGAGCCAGGGGTCTCCTACGAGCAGTACTTC,CASSQEPGVSYEQYF
TRBJ1-2,NA,NA,TRBV6-5,TGTGCCAGCAGGCCTCAACAGGGATTTGTCTATGGCTACACCTTC,CASRPQQGFVYGYTF
TRBJ2-7,NA,NA,TRBV4-3,TGCGCCAGCAGCCAAGACTCAAACGCAGGGGAGCAGTACTTC,CASSQDSNAGEQYF
TRBJ2-7,TRBD2,NA,TRBV5-6,TGTGCCAGCAGCTTGGGGGGGACTAGACTAACCTACGAGCAGTACTTC,CASSLGGTRLTYEQYF
TRBJ2-7,NA,NA,TRBV5-6,TGTGCCAGCAGCTTGGGGCAGGTGATGGACGAGCAGTACTTC,CASSLGQVMDEQYF
TRBJ2-2,NA,once,TRBV4-2,TGTGCCAGCAGCTCACTGGAGACTGACTTTGGGGAGCTGTTTTTT,CASSSLETDFGELFF
TRBJ2-7,NA,NA,TRBV7-9,TGTGCCAGCAGCTTATACCCGAATCCGGAGTACTTC,CASSLYPNPEYF
TRBJ1-2,TRBD1,NA,TRBV5-4,TGTGCCAGCAGCTGGACAGGGGCGGCGCACTATGGCTACACCTTC,CASSWTGAAHYGYTF
TRBJ2-2,NA,NA,TRBV7-2,TGTGCCAGCAGCCTAGAGGGAGGTCTAGCTGCCACCGGGGAGCTGTTTTTT,CASSLEGGLAATGELFF
TRBJ1-1,NA,NA,TRBV9,TGTGCCAGCAGTCTAGGGATTAACACTGAAGCTTTCTTT,CASSLGINTEAFF
TRBJ2-1,TRBD2,NA,TRBV19,TGTGCCAGTACCGCCACCCGGACTAGCTATTTTCTGAGAAATGAGCAGTTCTTC,CASTATRTSYFLRNEQFF
TRBJ2-7,NA,NA,TRBV4-1,TGCGCCAGCAGCCCATCGGGGCAGGGGGGGTCCCTCGAGCAGTACTTC,CASSPSGQGGSLEQYF
TRBJ2-2,TRBD1,NA,TRBV29-1,TGCAGCCACCCGACAGGGTTCACCGGGGAGCTGTTTTTT,CSHPTGFTGELFF
TRBJ2-7,TRBD1,NA,TRBV30,TGTGCCTGGAGTCCGGGACAGGGGTTCTACGAGCGGTACTTC,CAWSPGQGFYERYF
TRBJ2-3,TRBD2,NA,TRBV7-6,TGTGCCAGCAGCGTATGGACTAGCGGGGGGGACACAGATACGCAGTATTTT,CASSVWTSGGDTDTQYF
TRBJ2-5,TRBD2,NA,TRBV4-1,TGCGCCAGCAGCCCCGAGACAGCGGGGGGGCCTGAGACCCAGTACTTC,CASSPETAGGPETQYF
TRBJ2-3,TRBD2,NA,TRBV7-2,TGTGCCAGCAGCTTAGATTGGGCTGGCGGGGGGGCCGCAGATACGCAGTATTTT,CASSLDWAGGGAADTQYF
TRBJ2-7,TRBD1,NA,TRBV9,TGTGCCAGCAGCGTAGGTGACAGGGGTCCCTACGAGCAGTACTTC,CASSVGDRGPYEQYF
TRBJ2-7,TRBD1,once,TRBV7-8,TGTGCCAGCAGCTTAAGAGGACAGGGGGCCCAATACGAGCAGTACTTC,CASSLRGQGAQYEQYF
TRBJ2-1,NA,NA,TRBV14,TGTGCCAGCAGCCAAGGTGCCAATGAGCAGTTCTTC,CASSQGANEQFF
TRBJ2-1,TRBD2,NA,TRBV11-2,TGTGCCAGCAGCTTAGGACTAGCGGGGGGGGAGCAGTTCTTC,CASSLGLAGGEQFF
TRBJ1-1,TRBD1,NA,TRBV2,TGTGCCAGCAGTGATTCAGGGGGCGCGGCGAACCCTCTCGGCGCTTTCTTT,CASSDSGGAANPLGAFF
TRBJ2-7,TRBD2,NA,TRBV4-3,TGCGCCAGCAGCCAAGATCTCACTAGCGGGGGGTACGAGCAGTACTTC,CASSQDLTSGGYEQYF
TRBJ1-1,TRBD1,NA,TRBV5-4,TGTGCCAGCAGCCCCCCGGGCGAGGGGGCGAGTTGGAACACTGAAGCTTTCTTT,CASSPPGEGASWNTEAFF
TRBJ2-5,NA,NA,TRBV2,TGTGCCAGCAGTGGGCCCGAAGAGACCCAGTACTTC,CASSGPEETQYF
TRBJ1-1,NA,NA,TRBV7-9,TGTGCCAGCAGCTTCTCCAGAAACACTGAAGCTTTCTTT,CASSFSRNTEAFF
TRBJ2-5,NA,NA,TRBV5-6,TGTGCCAGCAGCTTGCCATTTCCAGAGACCCAGTACTTC,CASSLPFPETQYF
TRBJ2-1,NA,NA,TRBV7-8,TGTGCCAGCAGTGTTCGTTCCCATAGCTCCTACAATGAGCAGTTCTTC,CASSVRSHSSYNEQFF
TRBJ1-1,NA,NA,TRBV14,TGTGCCAGCAGCCATTACGACCTGAACACTGAAGCTTTCTTT,CASSHYDLNTEAFF
TRBJ2-7,NA,NA,TRBV4-3,TGCGCCAGCAGCCAAGACTGGCAGGTAATCTACGAGCAGTACTTC,CASSQDWQVIYEQYF
TRBJ2-5,TRBD2,NA,TRBV7-9,TGTGCCAGCAGCATGGGACTAGCGGGGGTGGAGACCCAGTACTTC,CASSMGLAGVETQYF
TRBJ1-2,NA,NA,TRBV30,TGTGCCTGGAGTGATGGGGGGCGCGGGATTGGGTATGGCTACACCTTC,CAWSDGGRGIGYGYTF
TRBJ2-1,NA,NA,TRBV29-1,TGCAGCGCCTATGGGGCATGGGGCTACAATGAGCAGTTCTTC,CSAYGAWGYNEQFF
TRBJ2-5,TRBD1,NA,TRBV29-1,TGCAGCGTTGAAGGGGGGACAGAAGAGACCCAGTACTTC,CSVEGGTEETQYF
TRBJ1-5,NA,NA,TRBV29-1,TGCAGCGTTGATCAAGGGTACGGGCAGCCCCAGCATTTT,CSVDQGYGQPQHF
TRBJ2-3,NA,NA,TRBV30,TGTGCCTGGAGTACAACAGGGACGCCAGATACGCAGTATTTT,CAWSTTGTPDTQYF